Sequencing of this TCR beta chain was carried out in a study of blood T cells in healthy people across ages. Study-wide findings and caveats: Per-million-T-cell TCR beta diversity fell roughly linearly with age.

A note on this clonotype: Its antigen is not known.

Combining a sample-barcoded 5' primer with a J-beta primer mix, a second PCR ran for about 7 to 12 cycles. Every molecule of cDNA carried a tag from a template-switch adaptor with 12 random nucleotides. One entry per CDR3 protein results from TCRdb running MiXCR on the 5' RACE reads. The sample consists of roughly 730,000 distinct CDR3 sequences, roughly 56% of them appearing once. This CDR3 is 15 amino acids long. V dropped 7 bases and J dropped 4 bases, with 19 bases sitting between them. The sequence was collected from a man in his forties in good health. The sequenced sample consisted of blood. V usage is TRBV12-3 or TRBV12-4 and J usage is TRBJ1-1; possibly TRBD1 for D (6 bases). The chain's CDR3 is CASTKGGGVGTEAFF. CDR3 DNA sequence: TGTGCCAGCACCAAAGGGGGAGGGGTCGGCACTGAAGCTTTCTTT.